This T cell receptor beta chain was sequenced during a study of blood T cell repertoires in COVID-19. On the study more broadly: Acute-phase and convalescent COVID-19 samples originated in the United States, Italy and Spain. Sample material is recorded as cDNA or gDNA derived from T cells, B-cell-depleted T cells, or PBMCs.

The CDR3 extends over 13 amino acids. Trimming removed 0 bases at V and 3 bases at J, with 8 bases between. The germline V gene has CDR1 SQVTM and CDR2 ANQGSEA. In the original processing: Reference gene primer amplification gave nucleated cell count estimates. The method was immunoSEQ multiplex PCR; TCRdb's version includes in-frame clones alone and lacks a portion of them. The V and J calls and clone size were taken over from that table, and D and trimming were inferred from the DNA. Of about 140,000 clones listed, roughly 90% were seen once; the top ten hold approximately 1.8%. The specimen sequenced was peripheral blood. The receptor was derived from a man in his sixties or seventies with acute or convalescent COVID-19. V and J are TRBV29-1 and TRBJ1-1, with TRBD1 as a possible D gene (6 bases). The CDR3 region has the DNA TGCAGCGTTGAAGAAAACAGGGACACTGAAGCTTTCTTT. Its protein is CSVEENRDTEAFF.